This TCR beta chain was profiled in a study of blood T cell repertoires in COVID-19. The V and J ends lost 8 bases and 9 bases, in that order; junction bases with no gene match: 3. Germline lookup yields CDR1 SNHLY and CDR2 FYNNEI. The CDR3 has 13 amino acids. Sequencing was performed with immunoSEQ multiplex PCR; in TCRdb, only in-frame clones are kept and a portion is missing. The sample consists of roughly 670,000 clones, about 87% of them appearing once. In this sample, this clone turned up once. The receptor's source is a woman younger than 35 with acute or convalescent COVID-19. Sequencing input: peripheral blood. The chain links TRBV2 to TRBJ1-6, with 11 bases that match TRBD1. CDR3 sequence (DNA): TGTGCCAGCGGACAGGGGGCAATTTCACCCCTCCACTTT. Amino acid sequence: CASGQGAISPLHF.